This TCR beta chain was identified during a study of blood T cell repertoires in COVID-19. TCRdb's copy holds only in-frame clones and misses some; the assay was immunoSEQ multiplex PCR. Among 120,000 or so clones listed, more than 70% were seen once. Trimming took off 0 bases at V and 1 base at J, with 14 bases between the two ends. The CDR3 contains 17 residues. Germline CDR1 is SGDLS and CDR2 is YYNGEE. This chain links TRBV9 with TRBJ2-1, with TRBD2 as a possible D gene (6 bases). The source of this sequence is a man aged 65-85 years with acute or convalescent COVID-19. Sequenced input: peripheral blood. In DNA, the CDR3 is TGTGCCAGCAGCGTAGCCAGTCTAGCGAGATCCTACAATGAGCAGTTCTTC. This sequence encodes CASSVASLARSYNEQFF. The full variable domain, rest sourced from reference TRBV9 and TRBJ2-1, is DSGVTQTPKHLITATGQRVTLRCSPRSGDLSVYWYQQSLDQGLQFLIQYYNGEERAKGNILERFSAQQFPDLHSELNLSSLELGDSALYFCASSVASLARSYNEQFFGPGTRLTVL.